Given below is one T cell receptor (beta chain) in context. Antigen unknown. Authors' data handling: Samples ranged from about 23,224 to 690,600 TCRs, with a median of roughly 93,000. TCRdb reprocessed the RACE reads via MiXCR and lists one record per CDR3 protein. It is TCRdb's table, rather than the study itself, that gives the V and J calls and clone size. Of 50,000 or so distinct CDR3 sequences listed, 8% to 10% are singletons. This specimen comes from a study of human T cells and chemical hapten exposure. Whole-study context: Alopecia areata, totalis and universalis patients, mostly female, were included.

Notes on the study in general: The study found that DPC sensitization did not change TCRs above 1 in 1000 frequency.

Between the trimmed V and J ends, which lost 3 bases and 3 bases, there was a span of 13 bases. This CDR3 comprises 14 residues. Germline assignment: CDR1 DFQATT and CDR2 SNEGSKA (reference sequence). The time point: patch test 3, about 24 weeks after DPC sensitization. Treatment indicated: therapeutic diphenylcyclopropenone sensitization with weekly scalp DPC. The clonotype comes from a woman aged 40 to 49 with alopecia areata. Some clones in this sample may be carry-over from other donors' samples. The rearrangement uses TRBV20-1 and TRBJ2-3; D is perhaps TRBD2 (6 bases). This sample comprised whole blood, obtained in connection with sensitization to the hapten diphenylcyclopropenone (DPC). CDR3 in amino acids: CSASGGVGTDTQYF. In DNA, the CDR3 is TGCAGTGCTAGTGGAGGGGTCGGGACAGATACGCAGTATTTT.